Below, one TCR beta chain is given with its context. Its antigen is still unknown. With 60 Vbeta and 13 Jbeta primers, the PCR was carried out. Sequenced by immunoSEQ multiplex PCR; TCRdb stores in-frame clones only, minus some. The sample lists over 100,000 clones; about 78% were seen once. These data originate in a study of cytomegalovirus exposure and HLA in healthy donors. Whole-study context: Unique TCR beta sequences numbering about 100 million came from around 180 million T cells in an earlier analysis.

The study, taken as a whole, reports: The study listed 164 cytomegalovirus-associated TCR beta chains. TCR beta sequences numbering around 15,000 were associated with HLA alleles at 0.05 false discovery rate in a later analysis. Previous analysis showed most TCR beta V segments were productive about 87% or about 30% of the time.

V lost 7 bases to trimming and J lost 6 bases; unmatched junction nucleotides: 8. CDR1 MDHEN and CDR2 SYDVKM come from the germline V gene. The CDR3 loop spans 14 amino acids. This TCR was sampled from a female donor in good health and CMV-seronegative. Material for sequencing was PBMCs. The chain joins TRBV28 to TRBJ1-2; TRBD1 agrees at 10 bases. CDR3 residues: CASTLGQGTNGYTF. CDR3 sequence (DNA): TGTGCCAGCACCCTGGGACAGGGGACGAATGGCTACACCTTC.